The rows below give T cell receptor beta chains drawn from one sample of a study of lymphopenia after photon versus proton radiotherapy. TCRdb's table, derived via immunoSEQ multiplex PCR, lists solely in-frame clones and lacks some. The sample includes some 40,000 clones, 70% to 90% of them seen just once. Specimen: peripheral blood, collected from a patient treated with proton-based radiotherapy. The receptors stem from a woman aged 70-85 years with pancreatic cancer. Some clones in this sample may be carry-over from other donors' samples. Each CDR3 is given with its conserved first and last residue. The D gene is left open where the match is weak. A clone size is listed for some rows: how often the clone was seen (once, few, many), or a class if it is expanded.

j_call	d_call	clone_size	v_call	cdr3_aa	cdr3_nt
TRBJ1-2	.	once	TRBV10-2	CASSESGRAGGYTF	TGCGCCAGCAGTGAGTCCGGACGGGCAGGGGGCTACACCTTC
TRBJ1-4	.	.	TRBV7-2	CASRQNEKLFF	TGTGCCAGCCGCCAAAATGAAAAACTGTTTTTT
TRBJ2-1	TRBD2	.	TRBV11-3	CASSLAGLANEQFF	TGTGCCAGCAGCTTGGCGGGACTAGCAAATGAGCAGTTCTTC
TRBJ1-2	TRBD1	.	TRBV5-1	CATYTGTGPGYTF	TGCGCCACCTACACCGGGACAGGGCCTGGCTACACCTTC
TRBJ2-1	TRBD1	.	TRBV10-1	CASSRDRPTSQFF	TGCGCCAGCAGTAGGGACAGGCCGACGTCACAGTTCTTC
TRBJ2-3	.	.	TRBV28	CASRFQFTDTQYF	TGTGCCAGCAGGTTCCAGTTCACAGATACGCAGTATTTT
TRBJ1-2	.	.	TRBV6-1	CASSAEQGPYGYTF	TGTGCCAGCAGTGCAGAACAGGGACCTTATGGCTACACCTTC
TRBJ2-1	TRBD2	.	TRBV5-1	CASNELAGVDEQFF	TGCGCCAGCAACGAGCTAGCGGGAGTCGATGAGCAGTTCTTC
TRBJ1-1	.	.	TRBV7-9	CASSLEWAGANPNTEAFF	TGTGCCAGCAGCTTAGAGTGGGCAGGAGCCAACCCGAACACTGAAGCTTTCTTT
TRBJ2-2	.	.	TRBV6-1	CASSDPSTGELFF	TGTGCCAGCAGTGATCCTAGCACCGGGGAGCTGTTTTTT
TRBJ1-1	.	once	TRBV6-5	CASSYSIIANTEAFF	TGTGCCAGCAGTTACTCGATTATTGCGAACACTGAAGCTTTCTTT
TRBJ2-2	TRBD1	.	TRBV27	CASSWGQGAGELFF	TGTGCCAGCAGTTGGGGACAGGGTGCCGGGGAGCTGTTTTTT
TRBJ2-1	.	.	TRBV18	CASSPPNTEAGYNEQFF	TGTGCCAGCTCACCACCGAACACAGAGGCGGGGTACAATGAGCAGTTCTTC
TRBJ2-5	TRBD2	few	TRBV6-1	CASRDLAGGVTQYF	TGTGCCAGCAGGGATCTAGCGGGAGGCGTGACCCAGTACTTC
TRBJ1-4	.	once	TRBV29-1	CSVSGGQATNEKLFF	TGCAGCGTTTCCGGGGGGCAAGCAACTAATGAAAAACTGTTTTTT
TRBJ2-1	.	once	TRBV21-1	CASSTRTSGLYNEQFF	TGTGCCAGCAGCACCAGGACTAGCGGACTATACAATGAGCAGTTCTTC
TRBJ2-4	.	once	TRBV6-1	CASTDGPKNIQYF	TGTGCCAGCACGGACGGCCCCAAAAACATTCAGTACTTC
TRBJ1-3	.	.	TRBV6-6	CASSRQATSGNTIYF	TGTGCCAGCAGCCGACAAGCAACCTCTGGAAACACCATATATTTT